One and the same sample provided the 30 T cell receptor beta chains below, sequenced in a study of type 1 regulatory T cells. Study-wide points: Tr1 cells had a more restricted TCR repertoire than non-Tr1 cells.

TCRdb reprocessed the reads with MiXCR, giving one entry per CDR3 protein. Here the sample spans a few thousand distinct CDR3 sequences, 20% to 30% being singletons. These TCRs' antigens remain unknown. Sequencing input: cultured type 1 regulatory T (Tr1) cells, either the whole culture or a sorted fraction (not recorded which). The receptors stem from a human donor in good health.

With regard to this clonotype: Possible read error: a much larger clone is one base away. The rearrangement joins TRBV12-3 or TRBV12-4 to TRBJ1-6, with D possibly being TRBD1 (6 bases). The CDR3 sequence is 14 residues long. V shed 10 bases and J shed 10 bases, with 20 bases lying between them. The CDR3 sequence is CANSPGHGISPLHF. CDR3 bases: TGTGCCAACAGCCCGGGACACGGCATCTCACCCCTCCACTTT.

The chain recombines TRBV25-1 with TRBJ2-7; TRBD1 matches at 10 bases. Losses at the gene ends were 8 bases for V and 5 bases for J; bases not matched to a gene: 9. This CDR3 has 14 amino acids. Germline assignment: CDR1 MGHDK and CDR2 SYGVNS. This CDR3 is CASGRTGGINEQYF. The CDR3 DNA sequence: TGTGCCAGCGGCAGGACAGGGGGGATCAACGAGCAGTACTTC.

This clonotype is medium-sized within its sample. The J gene is TRBJ1-5, the V gene TRBV6-6; 7 positions match TRBD1. V trimming: 5 bases; J trimming: 6 bases; junction bases outside the gene matches: 7. This CDR3 has 14 amino acids. From germline, CDR1 is MNHNY and CDR2 SVGAGI (reference sequence). CDR3 region: CASSPQGIGQPQHF. For the CDR3, the DNA is TGTGCCAGCAGTCCACAGGGGATCGGTCAGCCCCAGCATTTT.

This clonotype is medium-sized in the sample. V and J are TRBV12-3 or TRBV12-4 and TRBJ2-3; 8 bases fit TRBD1. The length of the CDR3 is 16 residues. Unmatched junction bases numbered 11, after V lost 4 bases and J lost 5 bases. The CDR3 DNA follows: TGTGCCAGCAGTTCCCAGGGGGCACTGATCGTAGATACGCAGTATTTT. Its translation is CASSSQGALIVDTQYF.

This chain uses TRBV7-2 with TRBJ1-1; no clear D. From germline, CDR1 is SGHTA and CDR2 FQGNSA. There are 15 residues in the CDR3. V was clipped by 5 bases and J by 4 bases, with 17 bases between them. In DNA form, the CDR3 reads TGTGCCAGCAGCCGTGGCCTCAGTGGGGTCACTGAAGCTTTCTTT. It yields the protein CASSRGLSGVTEAFF.

The V call is TRBV15, the J call TRBJ1-3; D is perhaps TRBD1 (5 bases). CDR1 and CDR2 from the germline V gene are LNHNV and YYDKDF (reference sequence). V lost 0 bases and J lost 0, with 15 bases in between. This CDR3 is built from 18 residues. CDR3 DNA: TGTGCCACCAGCAGAGATGCAAGGACATCCCGCTCTGGAAACACCATATATTTT. This gives the protein CATSRDARTSRSGNTIYF.

As for this clonotype: With only one base between it and a far larger clone, this is likely a read error. The chain employs TRBV7-2 and TRBJ2-1, with 9 bases identical to TRBD2. The CDR3 length is 16 residues. CDR1 and CDR2 from the germline V gene are SGHTA and FQGNSA. With 2 bases clipped from V and 10 bases from J, the junction kept 12 bases outside the gene matches. CDR3 in amino acids: CASSLSMSSGAYEQFF. In DNA, the CDR3 is TGTGCCAGCAGCTTATCGATGTCTAGCGGGGCCTACGAGCAGTTCTTC.

This clonotype was observed a handful of times. V gene TRBV19 combines with J gene TRBJ1-1, with TRBD1 matching over 7 bases. This CDR3 has 13 amino acids. J lost 6 bases, V lost 3 bases, and 4 bases had no gene match. CDR1 and CDR2 from the germline V gene are LNHDA and SQIVND (reference sequence). The CDR3 loop reads CASSIRGYAEAFF. In DNA form, the CDR3 reads TGTGCCAGTAGTATCAGGGGGTACGCTGAAGCTTTCTTT.

This clonotype is deemed medium-sized. This sequence joins TRBV18 and TRBJ2-7, with D possibly TRBD2 on 5 matching bases. Between the trimmed V and J ends, which lost 5 bases and 2 bases, there was a span of 7 bases. Germline CDR1 KGHSH, CDR2 LQKENI. The CDR3 covers 12 residues. The CDR3 DNA follows: TGTGCCAGCTCAGAGGGCCCCTACGAGCAGTACTTC. It translates to CASSEGPYEQYF.

This clonotype was recorded only once. J is TRBJ2-7 and V is TRBV7-2, with D tentatively TRBD1 (6 bases). Germline CDR1 and CDR2: SGHTA and FQGNSA. CDR3 size: 14 residues. Trimming left V 2 bases short and J 13 bases short, with 21 bases between. The CDR3 DNA reads as TGTGCCAGCAGCTTATTCCTTGGGGGCGCGGCTATCTACTTC. This translates into CASSLFLGGAAIYF.

Only a few counts were recorded for this clonotype. The V gene is TRBV20-1, the J gene TRBJ2-5; 7 bases line up with TRBD2. V dropped 6 bases and J dropped 1; count of bases not matched to a gene: 8. The CDR3 sequence is 14 residues long. The germline V gene has CDR1 DFQATT and CDR2 SNEGSKA (reference sequence). CDR3 sequence (DNA): TGCAGTGCCGGCGGTCGGGGGGTCCAAGAGACCCAGTACTTC. Protein sequence: CSAGGRGVQETQYF.

This clonotype is labeled as medium-sized. The chain has TRBV7-2 and TRBJ2-3; D may be TRBD2 (5 bases). Germline assignment: CDR1 SGHTA and CDR2 FQGNSA. The CDR3 loop spans 15 amino acids. V lost 5 bases and J lost 6, with 18 bases in between. This chain's CDR3 is CASSEIPGFTDTQYF. The CDR3 DNA follows: TGTGCCAGCAGCGAAATTCCGGGGTTTACGGATACGCAGTATTTT.

This clonotype was found a few times. The chain couples TRBV29-1 to TRBJ1-1; perhaps TRBD1 as D (5 bases). The germline V gene has CDR1 SQVTM and CDR2 ANQGSEA. The CDR3 consists of 12 residues. V was trimmed by 4 bases and J by 4 bases, leaving 10 bases between them. The DNA of the CDR3 is TGCAGCGTTGTTTCAGGGAGCACTGAAGCTTTCTTT. This sequence encodes CSVVSGSTEAFF.

This clonotype was found a few times. V and J are TRBV27 and TRBJ2-7, with no clear D. Deletions cut 4 bases from V and 1 base from J, with 8 bases between. The CDR3 runs 13 residues. Germline V gene data show CDR1 as MNHEY and CDR2 as SMNVEV (reference sequence). The CDR3 sequence: CASSWVRSYEQYF. The CDR3 nucleotides are TGTGCCAGCAGTTGGGTACGGTCCTACGAGCAGTACTTC.

The chain links TRBV20-1 to TRBJ2-2; D may be TRBD1 (6 bases). CDR3 length: 13 amino acids. Trimming took 3 bases from V and 1 from J, leaving 6 bases between them. Germline V gene data show CDR1 as DFQATT and CDR2 as SNEGSKA (reference sequence). The CDR3 DNA reads TGCAGTGCTAGGGGACAGAACACCGGGGAGCTGTTTTTT. The encoded protein is CSARGQNTGELFF.

The V gene is TRBV10-3, the J gene TRBJ1-6; D uncertain. The V gene lost 2 bases and the J gene lost 6 bases, with 8 bases spanning the gap. Germline loops: CDR1 ENHRY, CDR2 SYGVKD. This CDR3 has 14 residues. The CDR3 sequence is CAISELHLNSPLHF. CDR3 DNA sequence: TGTGCCATCAGTGAGCTCCATCTTAATTCACCCCTCCACTTT.

This clonotype was seen just once. The CDR3 DNA follows: TGTGCCAGCAGCCCCGGGACAGTTAATGAAAAACTGTTTTTT. It is translated as CASSPGTVNEKLFF. The chain links TRBV5-5 to TRBJ1-4; the match to TRBD1 covers 7 bases. V was clipped by 4 bases and J by 4 bases; unmatched bases: 4. Germline CDR1 and CDR2: SGHKS and YYEKEE (reference sequence). The CDR3 has 14 residues.

This clonotype turned up a few times. Written as DNA, the CDR3 is TGTGCCAGCTCATGGCGGACGGCTGAGTTGAACACTGAAGCTTTCTTT. Its protein is CASSWRTAELNTEAFF. The chain carries TRBV18 and TRBJ1-1, with D unresolved. Per germline, CDR1 KGHSH and CDR2 LQKENI. The ends were cut back, 5 bases at V and 0 bases at J, with 16 bases in the middle. The length of the CDR3 is 16 residues.

This sequence joins TRBV25-1 and TRBJ1-2, with D perhaps matching TRBD1 (5 bases). V lost 4 bases to trimming and J lost 8 bases, with 11 bases between them. CDR1 MGHDK and CDR2 SYGVNS come from the germline V gene. The CDR3 totals 12 residues. The CDR3 coding sequence is TGTGCCAGCAGTGGGGGGGTCTGGGGCTACACCTTC. Translated: CASSGGVWGYTF.

This clonotype counts as medium-sized. V usage is TRBV4-1 and J usage is TRBJ2-2, with 7 bases identical to TRBD2. Per germline, CDR1 MGHRA and CDR2 YSYEKL. V trimming: 2 bases; J trimming: 3 bases; junction bases outside the gene matches: 6. The CDR3 extends over 16 amino acids. The CDR3 sequence: CASSQQTSFDTGELFF. The CDR3 DNA is TGCGCCAGCAGCCAACAGACTAGCTTCGACACCGGGGAGCTGTTTTTT.

This clonotype has a handful of counts. This chain connects TRBV5-1 to TRBJ1-1; D remains ambiguous. Germline CDR1 is SGHRS and CDR2 is YFSETQ. The CDR3 is 13 amino acids. Trimming cost V 0 bases and J 6 bases, with 9 bases left between them. CDR3 region: CASSLVARAEAFF. The CDR3 coding sequence is TGCGCCAGCAGCTTGGTTGCGCGCGCTGAAGCTTTCTTT.

About this clonotype: Being one base from a much bigger clone, this may be a read error. No DNA is shown, since the ends of the CDR3 on it are uncertain; the CDR3 is the one TCRdb lists. V is TRBV7-2 and J is TRBJ1-2; the table's D call, TRBD1, was not checked against the DNA. Per germline, CDR1 SGHTA and CDR2 FQGNSA. The CDR3 sequence runs 13 residues, both termini included. The CDR3 loop reads CAGSPGQVYGCTF.

The V gene is TRBV20-1, the J gene TRBJ2-1; 8 nucleotides align to TRBD2. Trimming took 0 bases from V and 0 from J; bases not matched to a gene: 4. The germline CDR1 and CDR2 sequences are DFQATT and SNEGSKA (reference sequence). The length of the CDR3 is 16 residues. In nucleotides, the CDR3 is TGCAGTGCTAGAGATCACAGCGGGAGCTCCTACAATGAGCAGTTCTTC. It codes for CSARDHSGSSYNEQFF.

The chain uses TRBV6-2 or TRBV6-3 and TRBJ2-1; 8 nucleotides match TRBD2. With V trimmed by 11 bases and J by 6 bases, 15 bases remained unmatched. The CDR3 extends over 15 amino acids. CDR1 and CDR2 from the germline V gene are MNHEY and SVGEGT. The CDR3, as DNA: TGTGCCTGCAACGACCGGGGGGGCCTTATCAATGAGCAGTTCTTC. This codes for CACNDRGGLINEQFF.

This clonotype occurred a few times. The chain combines TRBV28 with TRBJ1-6; TRBD1 agrees at 7 bases. V lost 5 bases to trimming and J lost 5 bases; unmatched junction nucleotides: 6. Germline values: CDR1 MDHEN, CDR2 SYDVKM. This CDR3 comprises 15 residues. The CDR3 is CASSASTGNNSPLHF. In DNA form, the CDR3 reads TGTGCCAGCAGTGCATCGACAGGGAATAATTCACCCCTCCACTTT.

V is TRBV19 and J is TRBJ2-1, with 8 bases aligning to TRBD2. Germline lookup yields CDR1 LNHDA and CDR2 SQIVND (reference sequence). With 3 bases clipped from V and 1 base from J, the junction kept 2 bases outside the gene matches. There are 15 residues in the CDR3. The DNA of the CDR3 is TGTGCCAGTAGTATGCGGGGGGCTTCCTACAATGAGCAGTTCTTC. Its protein is CASSMRGASYNEQFF.

This sequence joins TRBV3-1 and TRBJ2-5; either TRBD1 or TRBD2 may supply D (5 bases each). V was trimmed by 4 bases and J by 1 base, leaving 19 bases between them. The CDR3 has 17 amino acids. Germline CDR1 reads LGHDT; CDR2 reads YNNKEL (reference sequence). This chain's CDR3 is CASSPGRGRGVQETQYF. CDR3 bases: TGTGCCAGCAGCCCGGGCCGGGGACGCGGAGTCCAAGAGACCCAGTACTTC.

Only a few counts were recorded for this clonotype. The rearrangement links TRBV5-1 to TRBJ1-6; 8 bases agree with TRBD1. With 1 base clipped from V and 7 bases from J, the junction kept 4 bases outside the gene matches. CDR3 length: 15 residues. CDR1 is SGHRS and CDR2 is YFSETQ in the germline V gene. The CDR3 protein is CASSLQGAFNSPLHF. In nucleotides, the CDR3 is TGCGCCAGCAGCTTGCAGGGGGCGTTCAATTCACCCCTCCACTTT.

This clonotype was counted a few times. The rearrangement links TRBV6-1 to TRBJ1-1; D may be TRBD1 (6 bases). This CDR3 is 16 amino acids long. Between the trimmed V and J ends, which lost 6 bases and 1 base, there was a span of 18 bases. Germline loops: CDR1 MNHNS, CDR2 SASEGT. The CDR3 loop is CASRALLGAGNTEAFF. As DNA, the CDR3 is TGTGCCAGCAGGGCCCTGTTGGGGGCGGGGAACACTGAAGCTTTCTTT.

Details on this clonotype: Given a much more abundant clone one base away, this may be a read error. The genes are TRBV12-3 or TRBV12-4 and TRBJ2-5; the match to TRBD1 covers 7 bases. J lost 3 bases, V lost 3 bases, and 4 bases had no gene match. The CDR3 sequence is 14 residues long. The CDR3 bases are TGTGCCAGCAGTTTCGGTCAGGGGGAAGAGACCCAGTACTTC. Its protein is CASSFGQGEETQYF.